The 12 T cell receptor beta chains below come from one sample, sequenced in a study of cytomegalovirus exposure and HLA in healthy donors. The protocol was immunoSEQ multiplex PCR, while the TCRdb copy is restricted to in-frame clones and leaves out a portion. The profile shows approximately 150,000 clones, 70% to 90% of them singletons. The sample taken for sequencing was PBMCs. Source of these receptors: a young man in good health and CMV-seropositive.

The CDR3 here is CASRPEGQGSQFF. CDR3 bases: TGTGCCAGCAGGCCCGAGGGACAGGGATCGCAGTTCTTC. The rearrangement uses TRBV7-9 and TRBJ2-1; 9 bases agree with TRBD1. The germline V gene encodes CDR1 SEHNR and CDR2 FQNEAQ (reference sequence). J gave up 12 bases and V 6 bases, and 9 bases lay outside the gene matches. CDR3 length: 13 amino acids. The whole variable domain, remainder taken from reference TRBV7-9 and TRBJ2-1, is DTGVSQNPRHKITKRGQNVTFRCDPISEHNRLYWYRQTLGQGPEFLTYFQNEAQLEKSRLLSDRFSAERPKGSFSTLEIQRTEQGDSAMYLCASRPEGQGSQFFGPGTRLTVL.

The rearrangement joins TRBV6-6 to TRBJ2-5; 7 nucleotides align to TRBD1. The V and J ends lost 5 bases and 4 bases, in that order; junction bases with no gene match: 10. The CDR3 totals 15 residues. Germline V gives CDR1 MNHNY, CDR2 SVGAGI (reference sequence). CDR3 in amino acids: CASSIERQGLETQYF. In DNA form, the CDR3 reads TGTGCCAGCAGTATTGAAAGACAGGGTTTAGAGACCCAGTACTTC.

The CDR3 region has the DNA TGTCTTGATGGTCCCGAAAGACAACACGATGGCTACACCTTC. Translated: CLDGPERQHDGYTF. The J gene is TRBJ1-2, the V gene TRBV10-3; no firm D call. CDR3 size: 14 residues. CDR1 and CDR2 from the germline V gene are ENHRY and SYGVKD.

The gene calls are TRBV2 and TRBJ2-3, with TRBD2 as a possible D gene (6 bases). The CDR3 is made up of 11 amino acids. Germline assignment: CDR1 SNHLY and CDR2 FYNNEI. V gave up 7 bases and J gave up 6 bases, with 8 bases separating them. CDR3 loop: CASTSEDTQYF. CDR3 sequence (DNA): TGTGCCAGCACTAGCGAGGATACGCAGTATTTT.

The V gene is TRBV4-3, the J gene TRBJ1-1, with D unresolved. The V end lost 5 bases, the J end lost 7 bases, and 20 bases lay between the germline ends. This CDR3 has 15 residues. CDR1 and CDR2 from the germline V gene are LGHNA and YSLEER. CDR3 region: CASSFTPDTGVEAFF. CDR3 DNA: TGCGCCAGCAGCTTTACCCCCGACACCGGCGTTGAAGCTTTCTTT.

The chain joins TRBV6-4 to TRBJ2-2, with a possible D match to TRBD2 (6 bases). The CDR3 loop spans 17 amino acids. V was trimmed by 0 bases and J by 6 bases, leaving 17 bases between them. CDR1 is MRHNA, CDR2 SNTAGT, per germline. In nucleotides, the CDR3 is TGTGCCAGCAGTGACTCCCCAATGGGGGGACCCTCCGGGGAGCTGTTTTTT. It specifies CASSDSPMGGPSGELFF.

The V call is TRBV9, the J call TRBJ2-1, with 8 bases fitting TRBD2. Looked up from germline, CDR1 is SGDLS and CDR2 is YYNGEE. The CDR3 has 17 residues. Trimming took 4 bases from V and 0 from J; bases not matched to a gene: 9. CDR3 amino acids: CASSPGTSFRSYNEQFF. In DNA, the CDR3 is TGTGCCAGCAGCCCTGGGACTAGTTTTCGCTCCTACAATGAGCAGTTCTTC.

The chain has TRBV4-3 and TRBJ1-2; 7 nucleotides line up with TRBD1. There are 16 residues in the CDR3. Germline loops: CDR1 LGHNA, CDR2 YSLEER. Trimming took 3 bases from V and 6 from J; bases not matched to a gene: 13. Here the CDR3 reads CASSHYPGAQGDGYTF. The CDR3 DNA reads TGCGCCAGCAGCCACTATCCCGGGGCGCAGGGGGATGGCTACACCTTC.

The genes are TRBV5-1 and TRBJ2-7, with D perhaps TRBD1 (5 bases). The V gene lost 2 bases and the J gene lost 1 base, with 16 bases spanning the gap. The V gene's germline CDR1 is SGHRS and CDR2 YFSETQ. The CDR3 totals 16 residues. The DNA of the CDR3 is TGCGCCAGCAGCTTTCCCCAGGGTATTACTTCCTACGAGCAGTACTTC. Its translation: CASSFPQGITSYEQYF.

The V and J genes are TRBV10-3 and TRBJ2-5; TRBD2 might be the D (5 bases). This CDR3 has 13 amino acids. V was clipped by 8 bases and J by 1 base, with 11 bases between them. Germline values: CDR1 ENHRY, CDR2 SYGVKD. In DNA form, the CDR3 reads TGTGCCATCCGGGGAGTTACCCAAGAGACCCAGTACTTC. It codes for CAIRGVTQETQYF.

V is TRBV11-3 and J is TRBJ2-2; D possibly corresponds to TRBD2 (5 bases). The CDR3 runs 13 residues. V lost 0 bases and J 10 bases, leaving 9 bases between the germline ends. The V gene's germline CDR1 is SGHNT and CDR2 YENEEA. The CDR3 spells CASSLDTGEELFF. In DNA form, the CDR3 reads TGTGCCAGCAGCTTAGATACCGGGGAGGAGCTGTTTTTT.

The J gene is TRBJ1-1, the V gene TRBV2; D possibly corresponds to TRBD1 (5 bases). V lost 10 bases and J 0 bases, leaving 12 bases between the germline ends. This CDR3 contains 13 residues. The germline gives CDR1 SNHLY, CDR2 FYNNEI. CDR3 residues: CAIGGRMNTEAFF. Here the CDR3 DNA reads TGTGCCATCGGGGGACGGATGAACACTGAAGCTTTCTTT.